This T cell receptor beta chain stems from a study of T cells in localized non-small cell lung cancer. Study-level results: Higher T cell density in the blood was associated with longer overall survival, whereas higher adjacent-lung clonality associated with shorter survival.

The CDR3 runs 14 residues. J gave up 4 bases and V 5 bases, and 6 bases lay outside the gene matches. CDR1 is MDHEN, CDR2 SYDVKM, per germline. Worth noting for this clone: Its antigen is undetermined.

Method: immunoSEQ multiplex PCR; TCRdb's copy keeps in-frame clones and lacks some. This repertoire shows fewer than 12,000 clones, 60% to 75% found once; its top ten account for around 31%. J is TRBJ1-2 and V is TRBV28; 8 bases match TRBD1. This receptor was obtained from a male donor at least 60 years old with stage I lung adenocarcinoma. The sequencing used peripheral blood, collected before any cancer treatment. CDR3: CASSPGGLSYGYTF. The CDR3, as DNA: TGTGCCAGCAGTCCAGGGGGCCTCAGCTATGGCTACACCTTC.